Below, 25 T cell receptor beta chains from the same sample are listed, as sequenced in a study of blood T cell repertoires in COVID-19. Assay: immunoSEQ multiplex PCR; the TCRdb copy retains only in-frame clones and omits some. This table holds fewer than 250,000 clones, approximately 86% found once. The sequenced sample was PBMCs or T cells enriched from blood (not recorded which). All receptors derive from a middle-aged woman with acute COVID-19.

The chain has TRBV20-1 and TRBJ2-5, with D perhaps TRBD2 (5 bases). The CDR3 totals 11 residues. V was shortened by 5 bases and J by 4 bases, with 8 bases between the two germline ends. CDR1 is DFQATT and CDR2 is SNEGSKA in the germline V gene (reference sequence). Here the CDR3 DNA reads TGCAGTGCTGGGAGAGGAGAGACCCAGTACTTC. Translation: CSAGRGETQYF.

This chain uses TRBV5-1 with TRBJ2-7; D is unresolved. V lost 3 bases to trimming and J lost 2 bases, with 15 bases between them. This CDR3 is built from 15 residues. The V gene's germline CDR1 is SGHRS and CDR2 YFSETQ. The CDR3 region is CASSSFGGGPYEQYF. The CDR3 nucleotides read TGCGCCAGCAGCTCTTTCGGTGGCGGCCCCTACGAGCAGTACTTC.

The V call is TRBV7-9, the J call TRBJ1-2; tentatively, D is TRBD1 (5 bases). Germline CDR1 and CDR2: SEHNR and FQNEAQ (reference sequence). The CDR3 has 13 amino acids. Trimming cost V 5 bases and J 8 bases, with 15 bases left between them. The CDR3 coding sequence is TGTGCCAGCAGCCAAAAGGGGATAGGAGGCTACACCTTC. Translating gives CASSQKGIGGYTF.

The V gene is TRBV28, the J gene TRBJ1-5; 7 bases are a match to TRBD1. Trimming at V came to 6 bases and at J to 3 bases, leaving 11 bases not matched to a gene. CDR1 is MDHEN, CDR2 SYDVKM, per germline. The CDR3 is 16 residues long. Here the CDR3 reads CASRIDPGQNNQPQHF. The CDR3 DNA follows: TGTGCCAGCAGGATAGACCCGGGACAGAACAATCAGCCCCAGCATTTT. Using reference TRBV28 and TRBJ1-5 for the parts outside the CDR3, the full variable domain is DVKVTQSSRYLVKRTGEKVFLECVQDMDHENMFWYRQDPGLGLRLIYFSYDVKMKEKGDIPEGYSVSREKKERFSLILESASTNQTSMYLCASRIDPGQNNQPQHFGDGTRLSIL.

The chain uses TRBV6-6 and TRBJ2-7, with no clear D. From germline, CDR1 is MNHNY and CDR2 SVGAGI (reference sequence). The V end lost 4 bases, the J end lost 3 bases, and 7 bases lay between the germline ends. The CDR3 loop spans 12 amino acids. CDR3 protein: CASSSSGYEQYF. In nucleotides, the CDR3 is TGTGCCAGCAGTTCGTCCGGCTACGAGCAGTACTTC.

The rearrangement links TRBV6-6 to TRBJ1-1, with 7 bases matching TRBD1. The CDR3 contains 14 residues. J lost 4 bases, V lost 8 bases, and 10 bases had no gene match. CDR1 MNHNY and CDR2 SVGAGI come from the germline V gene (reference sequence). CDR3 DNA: TGTGCCAGCCATCAGGGGGAATGGACCACTGAAGCTTTCTTT. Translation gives CASHQGEWTTEAFF.

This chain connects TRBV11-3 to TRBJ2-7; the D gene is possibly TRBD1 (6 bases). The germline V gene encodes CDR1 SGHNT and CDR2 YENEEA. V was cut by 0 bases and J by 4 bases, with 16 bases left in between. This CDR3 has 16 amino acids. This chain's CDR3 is CASSLDLIRGSYEQYF. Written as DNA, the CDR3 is TGTGCCAGCAGCTTAGATCTGATTAGGGGGTCTTACGAGCAGTACTTC. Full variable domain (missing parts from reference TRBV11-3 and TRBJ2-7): EAGVVQSPRYKIIEKKQPVAFWCNPISGHNTLYWYLQNLGQGPELLIRYENEEAVDDSQLPKDRFSAERLKGVDSTLKIQPAELGDSAVYLCASSLDLIRGSYEQYFGPGTRLTVT.

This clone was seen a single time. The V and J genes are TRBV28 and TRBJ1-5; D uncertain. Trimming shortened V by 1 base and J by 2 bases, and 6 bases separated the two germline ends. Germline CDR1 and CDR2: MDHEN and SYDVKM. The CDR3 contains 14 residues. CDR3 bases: TGTGCCAGCAGTTTATATGAGCGCAATCAGCCCCAGCATTTT. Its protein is CASSLYERNQPQHF. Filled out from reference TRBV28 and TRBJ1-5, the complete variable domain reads DVKVTQSSRYLVKRTGEKVFLECVQDMDHENMFWYRQDPGLGLRLIYFSYDVKMKEKGDIPEGYSVSREKKERFSLILESASTNQTSMYLCASSLYERNQPQHFGDGTRLSIL.

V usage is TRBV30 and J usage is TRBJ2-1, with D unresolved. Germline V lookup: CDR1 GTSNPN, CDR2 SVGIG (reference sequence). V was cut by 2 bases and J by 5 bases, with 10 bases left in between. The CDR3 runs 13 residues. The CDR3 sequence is CAWSTGSNNEQFF. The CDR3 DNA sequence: TGTGCCTGGAGTACCGGGTCGAACAATGAGCAGTTCTTC.

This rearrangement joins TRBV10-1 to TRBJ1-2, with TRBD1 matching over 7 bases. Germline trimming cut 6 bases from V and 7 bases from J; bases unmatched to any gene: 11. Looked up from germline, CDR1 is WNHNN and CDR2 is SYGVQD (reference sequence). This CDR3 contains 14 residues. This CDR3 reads CASSPGDRPSGYTF. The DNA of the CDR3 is TGCGCCAGCAGCCCGGGGGACAGACCTTCTGGCTACACCTTC.

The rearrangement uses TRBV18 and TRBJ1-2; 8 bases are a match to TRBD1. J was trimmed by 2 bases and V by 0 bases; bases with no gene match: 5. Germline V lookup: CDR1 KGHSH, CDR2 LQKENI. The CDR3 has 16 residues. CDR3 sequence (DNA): TGTGCCAGCTCACCACCGGGGACAGGAAGAAACTATGGCTACACCTTC. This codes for CASSPPGTGRNYGYTF.

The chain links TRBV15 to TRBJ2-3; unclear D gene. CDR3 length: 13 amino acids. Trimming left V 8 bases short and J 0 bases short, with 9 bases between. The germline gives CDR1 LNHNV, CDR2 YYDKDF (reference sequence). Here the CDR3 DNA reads TGTGCCACCGAGTCACCTAGCACAGATACGCAGTATTTT. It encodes CATESPSTDTQYF.

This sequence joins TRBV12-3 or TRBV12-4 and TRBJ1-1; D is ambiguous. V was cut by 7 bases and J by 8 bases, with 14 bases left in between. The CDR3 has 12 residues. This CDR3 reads CASTTGISEAFF. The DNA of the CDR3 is TGTGCCAGCACCACGGGTATCTCCGAAGCTTTCTTT.

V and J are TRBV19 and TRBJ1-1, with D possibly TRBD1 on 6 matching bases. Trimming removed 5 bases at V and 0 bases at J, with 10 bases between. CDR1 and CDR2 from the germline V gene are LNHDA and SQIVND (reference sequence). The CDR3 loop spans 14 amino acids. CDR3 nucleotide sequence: TGTGCCAGTAGTTACCAGGGGATGAACACTGAAGCTTTCTTT. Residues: CASSYQGMNTEAFF. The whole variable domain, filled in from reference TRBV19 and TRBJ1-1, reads DGGITQSPKYLFRKEGQNVTLSCEQNLNHDAMYWYRQDPGQGLRLIYYSQIVNDFQKGDIAEGYSVSREKKESFPLTVTSAQKNPTAFYLCASSYQGMNTEAFFGQGTRLTVV.

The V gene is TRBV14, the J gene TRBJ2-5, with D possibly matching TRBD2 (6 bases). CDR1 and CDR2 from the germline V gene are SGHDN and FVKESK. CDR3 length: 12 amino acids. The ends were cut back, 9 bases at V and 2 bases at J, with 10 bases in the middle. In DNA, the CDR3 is TGTGCCAGTAGCGGAGCGCAAGAGACCCAGTACTTC. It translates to CASSGAQETQYF.

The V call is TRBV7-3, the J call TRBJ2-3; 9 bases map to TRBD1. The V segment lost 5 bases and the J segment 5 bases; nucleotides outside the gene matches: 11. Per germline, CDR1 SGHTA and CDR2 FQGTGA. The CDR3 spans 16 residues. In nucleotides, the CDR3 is TGTGCCAGCAGCCCTGCACTACAGGGGGCTGGAGATACGCAGTATTTT. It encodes CASSPALQGAGDTQYF.

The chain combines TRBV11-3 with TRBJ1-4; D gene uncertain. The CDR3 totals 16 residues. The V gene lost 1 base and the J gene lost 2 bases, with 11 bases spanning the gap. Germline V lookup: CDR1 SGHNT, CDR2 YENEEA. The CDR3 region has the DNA TGTGCCAGCAGCTTAGCTTCCGGGATCACTAATGAAAAACTGTTTTTT. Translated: CASSLASGITNEKLFF.

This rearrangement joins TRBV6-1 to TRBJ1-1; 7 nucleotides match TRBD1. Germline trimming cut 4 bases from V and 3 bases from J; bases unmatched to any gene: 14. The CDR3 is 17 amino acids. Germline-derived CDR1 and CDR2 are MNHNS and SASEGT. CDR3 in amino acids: CASSGDRVRVRDTEAFF. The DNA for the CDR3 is TGTGCCAGCAGTGGAGACAGGGTGCGCGTGAGGGACACTGAAGCTTTCTTT.

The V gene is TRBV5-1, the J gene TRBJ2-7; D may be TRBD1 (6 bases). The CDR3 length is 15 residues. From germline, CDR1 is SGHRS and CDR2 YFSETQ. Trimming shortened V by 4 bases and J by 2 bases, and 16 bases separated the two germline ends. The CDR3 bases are TGCGCCAGCAGCGATCCGACAGGCTCCCCCTACGAGCAGTACTTC. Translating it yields CASSDPTGSPYEQYF.

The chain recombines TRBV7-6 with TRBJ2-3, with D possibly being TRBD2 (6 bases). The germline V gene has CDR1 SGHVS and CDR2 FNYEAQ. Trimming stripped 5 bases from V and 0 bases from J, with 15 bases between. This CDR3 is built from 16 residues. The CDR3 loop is CASSKKGTASTDTQYF. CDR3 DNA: TGTGCCAGCAGCAAAAAAGGGACTGCCAGCACAGATACGCAGTATTTT.

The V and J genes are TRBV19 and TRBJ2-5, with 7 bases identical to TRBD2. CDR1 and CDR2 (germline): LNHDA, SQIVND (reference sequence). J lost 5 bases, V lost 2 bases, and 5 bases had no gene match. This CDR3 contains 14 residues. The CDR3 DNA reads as TGTGCCAGTAGTATATCTGCGGGAGTGGAGACCCAGTACTTC. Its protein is CASSISAGVETQYF. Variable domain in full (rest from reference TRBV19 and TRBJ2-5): DGGITQSPKYLFRKEGQNVTLSCEQNLNHDAMYWYRQDPGQGLRLIYYSQIVNDFQKGDIAEGYSVSREKKESFPLTVTSAQKNPTAFYLCASSISAGVETQYFGPGTRLLVL.

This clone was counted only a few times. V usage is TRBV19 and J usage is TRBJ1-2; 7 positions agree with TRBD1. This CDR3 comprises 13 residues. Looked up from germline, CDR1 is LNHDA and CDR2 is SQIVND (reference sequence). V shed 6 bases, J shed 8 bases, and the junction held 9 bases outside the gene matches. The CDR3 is CASSRQGRDGYTF. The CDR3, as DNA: TGTGCCAGTAGCCGACAGGGACGGGACGGCTACACCTTC.

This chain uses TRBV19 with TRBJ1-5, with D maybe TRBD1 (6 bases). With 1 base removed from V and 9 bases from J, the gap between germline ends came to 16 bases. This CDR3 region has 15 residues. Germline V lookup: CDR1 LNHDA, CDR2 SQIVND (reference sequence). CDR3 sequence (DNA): TGTGCCAGTAGTATAGCCACAGGGCATGGGCGGCCCCAGCATTTT. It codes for CASSIATGHGRPQHF.

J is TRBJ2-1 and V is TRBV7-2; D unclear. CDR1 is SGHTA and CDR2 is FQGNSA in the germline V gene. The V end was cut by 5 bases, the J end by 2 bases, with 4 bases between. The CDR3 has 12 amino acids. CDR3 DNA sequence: TGTGCCAGCAGCCCAGCCTACAATGAGCAGTTCTTC. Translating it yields CASSPAYNEQFF.

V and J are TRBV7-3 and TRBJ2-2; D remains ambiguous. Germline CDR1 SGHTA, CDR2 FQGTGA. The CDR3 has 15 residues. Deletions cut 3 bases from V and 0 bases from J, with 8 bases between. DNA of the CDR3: TGTGCCAGCAGCTTGGCAGTCGCGAACACCGGGGAGCTGTTTTTT. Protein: CASSLAVANTGELFF. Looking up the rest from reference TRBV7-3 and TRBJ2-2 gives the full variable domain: GAGVSQTPSNKVTEKGKYVELRCDPISGHTALYWYRQSLGQGPEFLIYFQGTGAADDSGLPNDRFFAVRPEGSVSTLKIQRTERGDSAVYLCASSLAVANTGELFFGEGSRLTVL.